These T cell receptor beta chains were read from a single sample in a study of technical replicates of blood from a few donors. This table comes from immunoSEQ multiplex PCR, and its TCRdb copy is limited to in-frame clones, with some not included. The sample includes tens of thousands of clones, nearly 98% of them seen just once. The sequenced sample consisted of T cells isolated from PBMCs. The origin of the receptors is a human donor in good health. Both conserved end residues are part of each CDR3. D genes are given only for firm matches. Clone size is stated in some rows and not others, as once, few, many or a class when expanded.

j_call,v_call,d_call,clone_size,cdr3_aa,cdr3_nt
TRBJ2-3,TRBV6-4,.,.,CASSDHGLSTDTQYF,TGTGCCAGCAGTGACCACGGACTGAGCACAGATACGCAGTATTTT
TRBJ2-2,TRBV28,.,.,CASSSPSGTRYTGELFF,TGTGCCAGCAGTTCTCCGTCAGGAACAAGGTACACCGGGGAGCTGTTTTTT
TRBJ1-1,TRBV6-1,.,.,CASSEIVGETEAFF,TGTGCCAGCAGTGAAATAGTCGGGGAAACTGAAGCTTTCTTT
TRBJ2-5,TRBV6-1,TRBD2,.,CASRIAGVETQYF,TGTGCCAGCAGGATAGCGGGAGTAGAGACCCAGTACTTC
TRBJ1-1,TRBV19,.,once,CASNNRVGNSEAFF,TGTGCCAGTAATAACAGGGTAGGGAACAGTGAAGCTTTCTTT
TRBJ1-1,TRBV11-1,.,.,CASSFTRGNTEAFF,TGTGCCAGCAGCTTTACCCGGGGAAACACTGAAGCTTTCTTT
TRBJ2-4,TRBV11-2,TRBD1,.,CASSFQGVAKNIQYF,TGTGCCAGCAGCTTTCAGGGGGTCGCCAAAAACATTCAGTACTTC
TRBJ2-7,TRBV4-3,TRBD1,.,CASSQTGVGSYEQYF,TGCGCCAGCAGCCAGACAGGGGTGGGATCCTACGAGCAGTACTTC
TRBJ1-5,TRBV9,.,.,CASSDSTGSQPQHF,TGTGCCAGCAGCGACTCAACAGGGTCTCAGCCCCAGCATTTT
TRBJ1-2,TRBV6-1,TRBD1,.,CASSDRGQGPGGYTF,TGTGCCAGCAGTGACCGGGGACAGGGGCCCGGGGGCTACACCTTC
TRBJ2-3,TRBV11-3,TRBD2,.,CASSGAGVSTDTQYF,TGTGCCAGCAGCGGAGCGGGAGTTTCCACAGATACGCAGTATTTT
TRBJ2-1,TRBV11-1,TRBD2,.,CAAAGGTYNEQFF,TGTGCCGCGGCGGGAGGAACCTACAATGAGCAGTTCTTC
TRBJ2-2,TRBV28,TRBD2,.,CASSLPAGGFTGELFF,TGTGCCAGCAGCCTTCCGGCGGGAGGGTTCACCGGGGAGCTGTTTTTT
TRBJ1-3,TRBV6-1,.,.,CASSAGSGNTIYF,TGTGCCAGCAGTGCCGGCTCTGGAAACACCATATATTTT
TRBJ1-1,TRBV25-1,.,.,CASSDEGVSEAFF,TGTGCCAGCAGTGATGAGGGAGTTTCTGAAGCTTTCTTT
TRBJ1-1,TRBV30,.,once,CAWSVLRGTEAFF,TGTGCCTGGAGTGTATTAAGGGGCACTGAAGCTTTCTTT
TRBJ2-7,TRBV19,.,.,CASSIRVPYEQYF,TGTGCCAGTAGTATAAGAGTGCCCTACGAGCAGTACTTC
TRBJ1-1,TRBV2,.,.,CASCTGMNTEAFF,TGTGCCAGCTGTACAGGCATGAACACTGAAGCTTTCTTT
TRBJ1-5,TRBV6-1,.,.,CASSEARLGPGQPQHF,TGTGCCAGCAGTGAAGCAAGGTTAGGTCCGGGGCAGCCCCAGCATTTT
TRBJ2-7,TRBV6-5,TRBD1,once,CASSHRGRRPYEQYF,TGTGCCAGCAGCCACAGGGGGCGCCGACCCTACGAGCAGTACTTC
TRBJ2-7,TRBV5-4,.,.,CASSLGETPAVGEQYF,TGTGCCAGCAGCTTGGGGGAGACACCCGCCGTTGGTGAGCAGTACTTC
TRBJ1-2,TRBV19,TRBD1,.,CASRRDSYGYTF,TGTGCCAGTAGAAGGGACAGCTATGGCTACACCTTC
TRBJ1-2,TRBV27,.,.,CASSLFPEANYGYTF,TGTGCCAGCAGTTTGTTCCCAGAGGCTAACTATGGCTACACCTTC
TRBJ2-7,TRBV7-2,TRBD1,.,CASSSGTGPSYEQYF,TGTGCCAGCAGCTCCGGGACAGGGCCCTCCTACGAGCAGTACTTC
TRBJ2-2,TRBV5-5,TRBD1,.,CASSLADREAGELFF,TGTGCCAGCAGCTTGGCGGACAGGGAAGCTGGGGAGCTGTTTTTT
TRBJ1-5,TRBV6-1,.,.,CASSAPYQPQHF,TGTGCCAGCAGTGCCCCTTATCAGCCCCAGCATTTT
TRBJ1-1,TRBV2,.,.,CASEGFMNTEAFF,TGTGCCAGCGAGGGTTTCATGAACACTGAAGCTTTCTTT
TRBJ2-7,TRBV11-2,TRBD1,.,CASSFTGEGYEQYF,TGTGCCAGCAGCTTCACAGGGGAAGGCTACGAGCAGTACTTC
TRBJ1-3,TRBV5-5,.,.,CASSLWGELYSGNTIYF,TGTGCCAGCAGCTTGTGGGGAGAACTTTACTCTGGAAACACCATATATTTT
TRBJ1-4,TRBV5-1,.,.,CASSGGGTLNEKLFF,TGCGCCAGCAGTGGCGGAGGGACGCTTAATGAAAAACTGTTTTTT
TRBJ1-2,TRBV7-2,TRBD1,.,CASSHQGARGYTF,TGTGCCAGCAGTCATCAGGGGGCACGGGGCTACACCTTC
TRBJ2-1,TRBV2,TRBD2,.,CASRLAGAHEQFF,TGTGCCAGCAGACTAGCGGGAGCTCATGAGCAGTTCTTC
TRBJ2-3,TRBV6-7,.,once,CASSSGNTDTQYF,TGTGCCAGCAGTTCCGGGAACACAGATACGCAGTATTTT
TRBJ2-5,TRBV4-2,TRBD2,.,CASSRGLAGDQETQYF,TGTGCCAGCAGCCGAGGACTAGCGGGGGACCAAGAGACCCAGTACTTC
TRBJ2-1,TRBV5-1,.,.,CASSGGLGRVSNEQFF,TGCGCCAGCAGCGGGGGACTCGGTAGAGTTTCAAATGAGCAGTTCTTC
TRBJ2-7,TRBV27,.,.,CASSLVGVRGYEQYF,TGTGCCAGCAGTTTAGTTGGGGTCAGGGGATACGAGCAGTACTTC
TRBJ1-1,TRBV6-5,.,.,CASSYSTRHTEAFF,TGTGCCAGCAGTTACTCAACCAGGCACACTGAAGCTTTCTTT
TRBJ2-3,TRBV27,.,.,CASSPYTGQGSTDTQYF,TGTGCCAGCAGCCCTTATACGGGACAAGGGAGCACAGATACGCAGTATTTT
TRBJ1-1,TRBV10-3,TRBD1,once,CAIRGDRGLSGMNTEAFF,TGTGCCATCAGAGGGGACAGGGGGCTTTCGGGGATGAACACTGAAGCTTTCTTT
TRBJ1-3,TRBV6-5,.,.,CASNSGNTIYF,TGTGCCAGTAATTCTGGAAACACCATATATTTT
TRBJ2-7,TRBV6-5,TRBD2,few,CASSYEASGSYEQYF,TGTGCCAGCAGTTACGAAGCTAGCGGCTCCTACGAGCAGTACTTC
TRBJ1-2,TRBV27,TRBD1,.,CASSDRGISGYTF,TGTGCCAGCAGCGACAGGGGAATAAGTGGCTACACCTTC
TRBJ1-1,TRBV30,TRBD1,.,CALTGGNTEAFF,TGTGCCTTAACAGGGGGCAACACTGAAGCTTTCTTT
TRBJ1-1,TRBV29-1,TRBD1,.,CSVYLQGATEAFF,TGCAGCGTTTATCTTCAGGGGGCCACTGAAGCTTTCTTT
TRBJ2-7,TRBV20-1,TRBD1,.,CSAGDRETYF,TGCAGTGCTGGGGACAGGGAGACGTACTTC
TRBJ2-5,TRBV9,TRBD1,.,CASSGGGSGTQYF,TGTGCCAGCAGCGGAGGGGGCTCGGGGACCCAGTACTTC
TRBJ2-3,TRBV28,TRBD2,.,CASSFGGRTQYF,TGTGCCAGCAGTTTTGGCGGGAGGACGCAGTATTTT
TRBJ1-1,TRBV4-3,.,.,CASSQVQGLNTEAFF,TGCGCCAGCAGCCAAGTTCAGGGGTTAAACACTGAAGCTTTCTTT
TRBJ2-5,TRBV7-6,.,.,CASSPRVSASTWGETQYF,TGTGCCAGCAGCCCGCGGGTTAGCGCGAGCACATGGGGAGAGACCCAGTACTTC
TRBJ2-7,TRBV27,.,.,CASSLGTTHEQYF,TGTGCCAGCAGTTTAGGGACAACCCACGAGCAGTACTTC
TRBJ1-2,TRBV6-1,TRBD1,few,CASSETPGGGVRNYGYTF,TGTGCCAGCAGTGAGACTCCAGGGGGCGGAGTCCGAAACTATGGCTACACCTTC
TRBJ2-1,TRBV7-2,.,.,CASSLGTGLTYNEQFF,TGTGCCAGCAGCTTAGGAACAGGGCTAACCTACAATGAGCAGTTCTTC
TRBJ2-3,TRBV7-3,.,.,CASSSHLGGDTQYF,TGTGCCAGCAGCTCTCATCTCGGAGGAGATACGCAGTATTTT
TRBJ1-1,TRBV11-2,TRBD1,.,CASSFFRDRGSFF,TGTGCCAGCAGCTTTTTCCGGGACAGGGGCTCTTTCTTT
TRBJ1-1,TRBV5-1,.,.,CASSLLSTVEAEAFF,TGCGCCAGCAGCCTACTATCGACAGTAGAAGCTGAAGCTTTCTTT
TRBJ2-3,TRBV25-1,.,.,CASSESFRGNADTQYF,TGTGCCAGCAGTGAATCATTTCGGGGTAACGCAGATACGCAGTATTTT
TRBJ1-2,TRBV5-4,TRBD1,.,CASSQGQGPGYTF,TGTGCCAGCAGCCAGGGACAGGGACCTGGCTACACCTTC